This TCR beta chain was profiled in a study of blood T cell repertoires in COVID-19. Study in general: The samples span acute and convalescent COVID-19 from the United States, Italy and Spain. PBMCs, B-cell-depleted T cells, or T cells were the source of the cDNA or gDNA that made up the material.

As originally analysed: The authors estimated nucleated cell counts from reference gene primer amplification. Only in-frame clones appear in the TCRdb table, and some are missing; sequencing was by immunoSEQ multiplex PCR. The D gene and trimming were derived from the DNA, and the V and J assignments and clone size from that table. The sample consists of some 260,000 clones, approximately 77% of them appearing once. This CDR3 region has 18 residues. Germline-derived CDR1 and CDR2 are SGHTA and FQGNSA. V was cut by 1 base and J by 1 base, with 17 bases left in between. This clone was picked up a small number of times.

This receptor was taken from a woman in her late teens or twenties with acute or convalescent COVID-19. The chain carries TRBV7-2 and TRBJ2-1; perhaps TRBD2 as D (5 bases). The sequenced sample consisted of peripheral blood. CDR3 sequence (DNA): TGTGCCAGCAGCTTAGTCTCACGGCTAGCTAATTCCTACAATGAGCAGTTCTTC. It encodes CASSLVSRLANSYNEQFF. Variable domain in full (rest from reference TRBV7-2 and TRBJ2-1): GAGVSQSPSNKVTEKGKDVELRCDPISGHTALYWYRQSLGQGLEFLIYFQGNSAPDKSGLPSDRFSAERTGGSVSTLTIQRTQQEDSAVYLCASSLVSRLANSYNEQFFGPGTRLTVL.